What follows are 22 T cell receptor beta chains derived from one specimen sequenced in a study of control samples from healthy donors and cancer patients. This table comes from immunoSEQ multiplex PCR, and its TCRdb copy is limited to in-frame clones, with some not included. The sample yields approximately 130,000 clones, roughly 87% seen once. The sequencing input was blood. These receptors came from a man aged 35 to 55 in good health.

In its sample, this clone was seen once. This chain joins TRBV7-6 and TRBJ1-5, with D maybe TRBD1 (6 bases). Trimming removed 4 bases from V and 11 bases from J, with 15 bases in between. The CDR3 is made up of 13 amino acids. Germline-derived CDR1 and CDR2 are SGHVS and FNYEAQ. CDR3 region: CASSSTGLGSQHF. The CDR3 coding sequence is TGTGCCAGCAGCTCTACAGGGTTGGGTTCCCAGCATTTT.

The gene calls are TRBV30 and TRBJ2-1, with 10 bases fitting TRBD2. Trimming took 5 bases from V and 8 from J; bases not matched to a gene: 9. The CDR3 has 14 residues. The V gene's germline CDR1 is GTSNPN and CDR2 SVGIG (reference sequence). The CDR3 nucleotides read TGTGCCTGGGGTACCGGGACTAGCGACGATGAGCAGTTCTTC. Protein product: CAWGTGTSDDEQFF.

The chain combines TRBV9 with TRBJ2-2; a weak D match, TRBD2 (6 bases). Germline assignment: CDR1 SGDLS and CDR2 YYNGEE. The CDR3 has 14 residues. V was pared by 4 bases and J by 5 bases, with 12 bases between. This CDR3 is CASSPQLATGELFF. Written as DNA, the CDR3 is TGTGCCAGCAGCCCCCAACTAGCTACCGGGGAGCTGTTTTTT.

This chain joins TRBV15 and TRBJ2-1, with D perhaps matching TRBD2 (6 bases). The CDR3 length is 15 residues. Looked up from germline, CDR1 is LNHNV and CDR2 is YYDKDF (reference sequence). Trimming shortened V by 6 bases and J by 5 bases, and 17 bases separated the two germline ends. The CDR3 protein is CATRGGVTTDNEQFF. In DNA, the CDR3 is TGTGCCACCAGAGGAGGGGTTACTACTGACAATGAGCAGTTCTTC. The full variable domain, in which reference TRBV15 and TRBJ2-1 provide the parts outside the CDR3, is DAMVIQNPRYQVTQFGKPVTLSCSQTLNHNVMYWYQQKSSQAPKLLFHYYDKDFNNEADTPDNFQSRRPNTSFCFLDIRSPGLGDTAMYLCATRGGVTTDNEQFFGPGTRLTVL.

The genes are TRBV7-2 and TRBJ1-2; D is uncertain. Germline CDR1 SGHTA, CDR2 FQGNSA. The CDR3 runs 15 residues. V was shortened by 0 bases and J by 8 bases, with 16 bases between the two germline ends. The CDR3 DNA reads TGTGCCAGCAGCTTAGCGCAGGACCGTCGTAAGGGCTACACCTTC. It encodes CASSLAQDRRKGYTF. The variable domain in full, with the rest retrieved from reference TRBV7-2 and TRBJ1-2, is GAGVSQSPSNKVTEKGKDVELRCDPISGHTALYWYRQSLGQGLEFLIYFQGNSAPDKSGLPSDRFSAERTGGSVSTLTIQRTQQEDSAVYLCASSLAQDRRKGYTFGSGTRLTVV.

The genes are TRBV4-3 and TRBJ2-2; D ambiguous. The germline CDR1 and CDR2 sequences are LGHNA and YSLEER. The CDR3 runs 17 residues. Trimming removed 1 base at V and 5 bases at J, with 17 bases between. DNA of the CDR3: TGCGCCAGCAGCCAAGCCCTGAAGGATAAAGGGACCGGGGAGCTGTTTTTT. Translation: CASSQALKDKGTGELFF.

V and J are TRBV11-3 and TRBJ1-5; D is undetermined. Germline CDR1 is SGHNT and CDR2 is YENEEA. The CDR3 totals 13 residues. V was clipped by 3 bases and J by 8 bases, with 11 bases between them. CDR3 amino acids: CASSFPPTEPQHF. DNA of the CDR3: TGTGCCAGCAGCTTTCCCCCAACGGAGCCCCAGCATTTT.

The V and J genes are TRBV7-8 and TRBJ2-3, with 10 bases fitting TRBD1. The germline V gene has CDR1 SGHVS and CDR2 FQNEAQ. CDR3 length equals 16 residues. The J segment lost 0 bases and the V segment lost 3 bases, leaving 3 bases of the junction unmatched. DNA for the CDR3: TGTGCCAGCAGCTTCCGGGACAGGGGAAGCACAGATACGCAGTATTTT. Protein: CASSFRDRGSTDTQYF.

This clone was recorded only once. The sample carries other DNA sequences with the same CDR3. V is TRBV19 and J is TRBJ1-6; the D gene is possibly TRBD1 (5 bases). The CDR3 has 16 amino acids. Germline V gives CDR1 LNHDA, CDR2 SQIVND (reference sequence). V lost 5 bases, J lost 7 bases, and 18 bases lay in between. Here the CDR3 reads CASSVPLGAKNSPLHF. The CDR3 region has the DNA TGTGCCAGTAGTGTCCCCCTCGGGGCTAAAAATTCACCCCTCCACTTT.

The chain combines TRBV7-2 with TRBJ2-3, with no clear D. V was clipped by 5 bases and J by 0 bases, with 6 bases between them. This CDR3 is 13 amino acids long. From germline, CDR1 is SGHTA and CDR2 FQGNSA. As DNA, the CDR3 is TGTGCCAGCAGCACTCCTAGCACAGATACGCAGTATTTT. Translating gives CASSTPSTDTQYF.

CDR3 sequence (DNA): TGCGCCAGCAGCCGAACAGCGGCAAGTAAGAATAATTCACCCCTCCACTTT. It translates to CASSRTAASKNNSPLHF. V usage is TRBV5-1 and J usage is TRBJ1-6; D not certain. CDR3 length equals 17 residues. The ends were cut back, 4 bases at V and 5 bases at J, with 19 bases in the middle. Per germline, CDR1 SGHRS and CDR2 YFSETQ.

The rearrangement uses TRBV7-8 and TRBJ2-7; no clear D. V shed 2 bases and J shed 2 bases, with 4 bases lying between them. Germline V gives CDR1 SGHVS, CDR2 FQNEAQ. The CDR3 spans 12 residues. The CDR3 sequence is CASSLSPYEQYF. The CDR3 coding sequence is TGTGCCAGCAGCTTATCTCCCTACGAGCAGTACTTC.

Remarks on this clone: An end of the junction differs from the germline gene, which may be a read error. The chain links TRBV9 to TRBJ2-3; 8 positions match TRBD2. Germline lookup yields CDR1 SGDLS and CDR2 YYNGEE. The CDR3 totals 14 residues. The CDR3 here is CARSAGGGPDTQYF. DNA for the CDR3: TGTGCCCGCAGCGCCGGGGGGGGGCCAGATACGCAGTATTTT.

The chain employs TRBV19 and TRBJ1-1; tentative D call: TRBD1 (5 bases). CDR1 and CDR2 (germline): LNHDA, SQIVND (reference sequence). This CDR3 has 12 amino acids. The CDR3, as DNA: TGTGTCGTCGGGAGGGGTAACACTGAAGCTTTCTTT. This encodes CVVGRGNTEAFF.

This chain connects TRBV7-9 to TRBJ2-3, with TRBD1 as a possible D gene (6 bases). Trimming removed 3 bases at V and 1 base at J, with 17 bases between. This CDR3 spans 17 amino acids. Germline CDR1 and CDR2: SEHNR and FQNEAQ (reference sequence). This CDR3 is CASSLVVDSRRTDTQYF. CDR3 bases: TGTGCCAGCAGCTTGGTAGTGGACAGCCGACGCACAGATACGCAGTATTTT.

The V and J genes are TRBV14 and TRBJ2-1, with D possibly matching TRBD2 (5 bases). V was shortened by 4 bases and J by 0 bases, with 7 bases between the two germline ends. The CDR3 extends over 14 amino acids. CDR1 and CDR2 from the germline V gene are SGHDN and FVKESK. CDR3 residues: CASSLGSSYNEQFF. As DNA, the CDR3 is TGTGCCAGCAGCCTGGGGAGCTCCTACAATGAGCAGTTCTTC.

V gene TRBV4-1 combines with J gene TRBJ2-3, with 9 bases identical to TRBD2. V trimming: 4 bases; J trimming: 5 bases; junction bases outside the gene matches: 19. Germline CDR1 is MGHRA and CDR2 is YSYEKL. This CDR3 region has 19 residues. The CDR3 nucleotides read TGCGCCAGCAGCCTCGTTCCCCCCCTAGCGGGGACTCCAGTAGATACGCAGTATTTT. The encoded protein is CASSLVPPLAGTPVDTQYF.

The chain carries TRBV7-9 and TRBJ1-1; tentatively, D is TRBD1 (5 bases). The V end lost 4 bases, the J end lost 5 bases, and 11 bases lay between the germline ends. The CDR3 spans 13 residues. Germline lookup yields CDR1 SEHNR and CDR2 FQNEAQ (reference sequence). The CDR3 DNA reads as TGTGCCAGCAGCTCTCCGGGGCGGACTGAAGCTTTCTTT. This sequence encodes CASSSPGRTEAFF.

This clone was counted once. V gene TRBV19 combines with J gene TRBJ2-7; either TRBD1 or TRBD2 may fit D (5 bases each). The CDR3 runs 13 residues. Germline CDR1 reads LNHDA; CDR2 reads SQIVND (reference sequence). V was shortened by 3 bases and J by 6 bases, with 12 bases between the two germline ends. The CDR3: CASSIGTTGEQYF. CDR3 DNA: TGTGCCAGTAGTATCGGGACGACGGGCGAGCAGTACTTC.

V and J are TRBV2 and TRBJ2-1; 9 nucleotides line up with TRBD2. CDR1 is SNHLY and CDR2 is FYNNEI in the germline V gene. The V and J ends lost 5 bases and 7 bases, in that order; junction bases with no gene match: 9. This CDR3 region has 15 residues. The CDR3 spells CASSPSSGVFNEQFF. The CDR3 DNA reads TGTGCCAGCAGTCCGTCTAGCGGGGTTTTTAATGAGCAGTTCTTC.

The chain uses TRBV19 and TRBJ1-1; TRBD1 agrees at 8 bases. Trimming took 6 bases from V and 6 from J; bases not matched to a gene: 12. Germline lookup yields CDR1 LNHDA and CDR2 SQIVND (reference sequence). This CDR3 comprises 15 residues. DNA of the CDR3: TGTGCCAGTAGCCAAGGACAGGGTCGGTTCTCTGAAGCTTTCTTT. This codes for CASSQGQGRFSEAFF.

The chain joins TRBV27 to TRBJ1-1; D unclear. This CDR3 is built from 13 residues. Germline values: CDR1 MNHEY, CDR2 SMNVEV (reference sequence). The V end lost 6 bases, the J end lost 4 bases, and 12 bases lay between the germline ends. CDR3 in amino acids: CASRNRHLTEAFF. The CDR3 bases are TGTGCCAGCAGGAACAGACACCTCACTGAAGCTTTCTTT.